The 12 T cell receptor beta chains below all came from one sample that was sequenced in a study of T cell responses to AZD1222 COVID-19 vaccine. Profiling relied on immunoSEQ multiplex PCR, and the TCRdb table lists in-frame clones only, not all of them. Altogether some 130,000 clones are present, 87% being singletons, with the ten largest covering 1.5%. The sample consisted of peripheral blood, taken on day 0 of AZD1222 vaccination. The receptor set was obtained from an adult in good health.

V gene TRBV11-2 combines with J gene TRBJ2-2, with D hard to call. V gave up 5 bases and J gave up 7 bases, with 8 bases separating them. CDR1 is SGHAT and CDR2 is FQNNGV in the germline V gene. This CDR3 spans 12 amino acids. The CDR3, as DNA: TGTGCCAGCAGCGCTCTACGCGGGGAGCTGTTTTTT. Amino acid sequence: CASSALRGELFF.

This chain links TRBV5-1 with TRBJ2-7; D gene unclear. Germline V lookup: CDR1 SGHRS, CDR2 YFSETQ. This CDR3 region has 14 residues. Trimming removed 3 bases from V and 2 bases from J, with 12 bases in between. The CDR3 sequence: CASSSDTTAYEQYF. CDR3 sequence (DNA): TGCGCCAGCAGCTCCGATACCACGGCCTACGAGCAGTACTTC.

J is TRBJ2-3 and V is TRBV10-3; D gene ambiguous. The V gene's germline CDR1 is ENHRY and CDR2 SYGVKD. Trimming shortened V by 2 bases and J by 0 bases, and 6 bases separated the two germline ends. CDR3 length: 14 amino acids. CDR3 coding DNA: TGTGCCATCAGTGAGGAAATTAGCACAGATACGCAGTATTTT. Protein sequence: CAISEEISTDTQYF.

The chain is built from TRBV4-2 and TRBJ2-5; possible D gene TRBD2, 6 bases. Looked up from germline, CDR1 is LGHNA and CDR2 is YNFKEQ. The CDR3 spans 15 residues. Between the trimmed V and J ends, which lost 0 bases and 6 bases, there was a span of 14 bases. The CDR3: CASSQERRAGKTQYF. DNA of the CDR3: TGTGCCAGCAGCCAAGAGAGGAGGGCCGGGAAGACCCAGTACTTC.

The V gene is TRBV27, the J gene TRBJ1-5; unclear D gene. This CDR3 comprises 12 residues. V lost 6 bases to trimming and J lost 3 bases, with 6 bases between them. Per the germline V gene, CDR1 is MNHEY and CDR2 is SMNVEV (reference sequence). The CDR3: CASRSINQPQHF. CDR3 coding DNA: TGTGCCAGCAGGTCGATCAATCAGCCCCAGCATTTT.

J is TRBJ1-6 and V is TRBV7-8, with TRBD1 matching 7 bases. V lost 5 bases and J lost 5; bases outside the gene matches: 6. The CDR3 spans 15 residues. Per the germline V gene, CDR1 is SGHVS and CDR2 is FQNEAQ. CDR3 coding DNA: TGTGCCAGCAGCAACCGGGACAGAAATAATTCACCCCTCCACTTT. Amino acids: CASSNRDRNNSPLHF.

J is TRBJ2-1 and V is TRBV5-8; TRBD1 matches 12 bases. After removal of 3 bases from V and 9 bases from J, the junction contained 10 bases not matched to a gene. Germline CDR1 and CDR2: SGHTS and YDEGEE. CDR3 length equals 16 residues. CDR3 region: CASSSGQGAYGGEQFF. The DNA for the CDR3 is TGTGCCAGCAGCTCGGGACAGGGGGCGTATGGGGGTGAGCAGTTCTTC.

The V and J genes are TRBV4-3 and TRBJ2-7, with TRBD1 identical over 8 bases. The junction had 9 bases not matched to a gene; V was cut back by 0 bases and J by 2 bases. The CDR3 length is 17 residues. CDR1 and CDR2 (germline): LGHNA, YSLEER. CDR3 amino acids: CASSQDRGTGFTYEQYF. The CDR3 bases are TGCGCCAGCAGCCAAGATCGGGGGACAGGTTTTACCTACGAGCAGTACTTC.

The V call is TRBV27, the J call TRBJ2-5; 7 bases fit TRBD1. The length of the CDR3 is 15 residues. Germline-derived CDR1 and CDR2 are MNHEY and SMNVEV (reference sequence). Losses at the gene ends were 0 bases for V and 5 bases for J; bases not matched to a gene: 6. CDR3 DNA sequence: TGTGCCAGCAGTTTATCACGACAGGGCGGGGAGACCCAGTACTTC. Encoded protein: CASSLSRQGGETQYF.

The V and J genes are TRBV6-5 and TRBJ2-7; 7 bases fit TRBD1. The CDR3 loop spans 12 amino acids. The J segment lost 6 bases and the V segment lost 6 bases, leaving 5 bases of the junction unmatched. Per the germline V gene, CDR1 is MNHEY and CDR2 is SVGAGI. The CDR3 loop is CASSNTGAEQYF. The CDR3 DNA reads as TGTGCCAGCAGCAACACAGGGGCCGAGCAGTACTTC.

CDR3 DNA sequence: TGTGCCAGCAGTCTATCCCAGGGTATGAACGAGCAGTACTTC. Its translation is CASSLSQGMNEQYF. The chain combines TRBV28 with TRBJ2-7; possible D gene TRBD1, 5 bases. The CDR3 is 14 amino acids. Trimming removed 5 bases at V and 5 bases at J, with 16 bases between. CDR1 and CDR2 (germline): MDHEN, SYDVKM. The variable domain in full, with the rest retrieved from reference TRBV28 and TRBJ2-7, is DVKVTQSSRYLVKRTGEKVFLECVQDMDHENMFWYRQDPGLGLRLIYFSYDVKMKEKGDIPEGYSVSREKKERFSLILESASTNQTSMYLCASSLSQGMNEQYFGPGTRLTVT.

The rearrangement joins TRBV6-2 or TRBV6-3 to TRBJ2-7; D is unresolved. The V gene lost 2 bases and the J gene lost 5 bases, with 10 bases spanning the gap. CDR3 length: 13 residues. CDR1 is MNHEY, CDR2 SVGEGT, per germline. The CDR3, as DNA: TGTGCCAGCAGTTACGATCGCTGGAACGAGCAGTACTTC. Translated, it gives CASSYDRWNEQYF.